One sample yielded the 4 T cell receptor beta chains listed below, sequenced in a study of T cell responses to AZD1222 COVID-19 vaccine. Measured with immunoSEQ multiplex PCR; TCRdb has only the in-frame clones, and not every one. The repertoire holds roughly 120,000 clones, with roughly 93% as singletons. The sequenced sample was peripheral blood, obtained on day 0 of AZD1222 vaccination. All receptors come from an adult in good health.

V gene TRBV6-5 combines with J gene TRBJ2-2; weak D call: TRBD1 (7 bases). The CDR3 has 14 amino acids. Looked up from germline, CDR1 is MNHEY and CDR2 is SVGAGI. V gave up 6 bases and J gave up 4 bases, with 12 bases separating them. CDR3 bases: TGTGCCAGCAGACAGGGGAGGAGCACCGGGGAGCTGTTTTTT. It is translated as CASRQGRSTGELFF.

The J gene is TRBJ2-7, the V gene TRBV11-3; D perhaps matches TRBD2 (5 bases). CDR1 and CDR2 from the germline V gene are SGHNT and YENEEA. V gave up 1 base and J gave up 5 bases, with 12 bases separating them. This CDR3 is 14 amino acids long. The CDR3 DNA is TGTGCCAGCAGCTTAGCTCCGGGAAGCGACGAGCAGTACTTC. This gives the protein CASSLAPGSDEQYF.

The chain carries TRBV11-3 and TRBJ2-1, with D perhaps matching TRBD1 (5 bases). The CDR3 spans 14 residues. The ends were cut back, 4 bases at V and 2 bases at J, with 9 bases in the middle. Germline V gene lookup returns CDR1 SGHNT and CDR2 YENEEA. The CDR3 spells CASSSDRAYNEQFF. The CDR3, as DNA: TGTGCCAGCAGCTCCGACAGAGCCTACAATGAGCAGTTCTTC.

V gene TRBV9 combines with J gene TRBJ2-5, with D perhaps TRBD2 (6 bases). The V gene lost 0 bases and the J gene lost 1 base, with 7 bases spanning the gap. CDR1 is SGDLS, CDR2 YYNGEE, per germline. The CDR3 length is 14 residues. The CDR3 here is CASSVGGGQETQYF. In nucleotides, the CDR3 is TGTGCCAGCAGCGTAGGGGGAGGCCAAGAGACCCAGTACTTC.